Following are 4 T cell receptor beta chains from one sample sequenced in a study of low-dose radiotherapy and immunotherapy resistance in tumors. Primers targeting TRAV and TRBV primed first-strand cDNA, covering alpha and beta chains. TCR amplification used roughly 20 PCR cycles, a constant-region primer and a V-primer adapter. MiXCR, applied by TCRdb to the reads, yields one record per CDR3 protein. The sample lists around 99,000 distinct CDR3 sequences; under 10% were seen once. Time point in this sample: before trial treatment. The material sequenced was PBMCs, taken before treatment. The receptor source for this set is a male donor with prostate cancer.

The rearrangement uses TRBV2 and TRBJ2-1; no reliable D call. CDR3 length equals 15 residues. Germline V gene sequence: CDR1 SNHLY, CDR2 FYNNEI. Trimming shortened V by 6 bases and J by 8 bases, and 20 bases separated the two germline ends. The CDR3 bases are TGTGCCAGCAGGCCCCCAGCCCAGGATCGCGATGAGCAGTTCTTC. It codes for CASRPPAQDRDEQFF.

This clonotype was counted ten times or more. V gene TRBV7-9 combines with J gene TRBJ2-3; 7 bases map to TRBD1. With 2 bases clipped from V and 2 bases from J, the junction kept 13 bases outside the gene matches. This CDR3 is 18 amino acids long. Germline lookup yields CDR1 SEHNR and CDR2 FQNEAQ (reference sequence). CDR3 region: CASSLRETGDPPTDTQYF. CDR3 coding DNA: TGTGCCAGCAGCTTACGCGAAACAGGGGATCCCCCCACAGATACGCAGTATTTT.

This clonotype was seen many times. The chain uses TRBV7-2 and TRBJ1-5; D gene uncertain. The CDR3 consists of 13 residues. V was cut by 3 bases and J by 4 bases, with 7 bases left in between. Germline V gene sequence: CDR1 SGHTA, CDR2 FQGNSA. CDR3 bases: TGTGCCAGCAGCTTGGGAAAAAATCAGCCCCAGCATTTT. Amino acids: CASSLGKNQPQHF.

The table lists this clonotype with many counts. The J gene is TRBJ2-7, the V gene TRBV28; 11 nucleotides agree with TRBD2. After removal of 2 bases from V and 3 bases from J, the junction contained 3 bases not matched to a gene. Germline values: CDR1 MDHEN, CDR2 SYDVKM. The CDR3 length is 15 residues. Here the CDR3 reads CASSLSTSGSYEQYF. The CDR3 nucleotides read TGTGCCAGCAGTTTAAGCACTAGCGGGAGCTACGAGCAGTACTTC.